This entry lists 25 T cell receptor beta chains sequenced from one sample in a study of cytomegalovirus exposure and HLA in healthy donors. Researchers ran the PCR with 60 Vbeta and 13 Jbeta primers. This table comes from immunoSEQ multiplex PCR, and its TCRdb copy is limited to in-frame clones, with some not included. The data show about 98,000 clones, over 75% seen once. Sequencing was carried out using PBMCs. These receptor sequences come from a female donor in good health and CMV-seropositive.

CDR3 in amino acids: CASSLAGNNEQFF. The CDR3 DNA is TGTGCCAGCAGCTTGGCAGGGAACAATGAGCAGTTCTTC. The chain links TRBV7-3 to TRBJ2-1; tentative D call: TRBD1 (5 bases). Per germline, CDR1 SGHTA and CDR2 FQGTGA. This CDR3 spans 13 amino acids. Trimming removed 3 bases from V and 5 bases from J, with 8 bases in between.

The chain joins TRBV6-5 to TRBJ2-2; perhaps TRBD2 as D (6 bases). There are 16 residues in the CDR3. From germline, CDR1 is MNHEY and CDR2 SVGAGI. V was shortened by 1 base and J by 1 base, with 10 bases between the two germline ends. CDR3 in amino acids: CASSYWAGLNTGELFF. The DNA of the CDR3 is TGTGCCAGCAGTTACTGGGCGGGGCTGAACACCGGGGAGCTGTTTTTT.

The sample holds a few counts of this clone. V is TRBV5-1 and J is TRBJ2-6; TRBD1 is a possible D gene (6 bases). This CDR3 is built from 16 residues. Germline V gene sequence: CDR1 SGHRS, CDR2 YFSETQ. Trimming left V 0 bases short and J 6 bases short, with 13 bases between. The CDR3 here is CASSLAQGLEANVLTF. The CDR3 coding sequence is TGCGCCAGCAGCTTGGCACAGGGTCTTGAGGCCAACGTCCTGACTTTC. Looking up the rest from reference TRBV5-1 and TRBJ2-6 gives the full variable domain: KAGVTQTPRYLIKTRGQQVTLSCSPISGHRSVSWYQQTPGQGLQFLFEYFSETQRNKGNFPGRFSGRQFSNSRSEMNVSTLELGDSALYLCASSLAQGLEANVLTFGAGSRLTVL.

The chain recombines TRBV5-1 with TRBJ2-1; 12 positions agree with TRBD2. J lost 8 bases, V lost 5 bases, and 5 bases had no gene match. Germline V CDR1 and CDR2: SGHRS, YFSETQ. The CDR3 covers 14 residues. CDR3 in amino acids: CASRLWTSGDEQFF. The CDR3, as DNA: TGCGCCAGCAGATTATGGACTAGCGGGGATGAGCAGTTCTTC. The full variable domain, rest sourced from reference TRBV5-1 and TRBJ2-1, is KAGVTQTPRYLIKTRGQQVTLSCSPISGHRSVSWYQQTPGQGLQFLFEYFSETQRNKGNFPGRFSGRQFSNSRSEMNVSTLELGDSALYLCASRLWTSGDEQFFGPGTRLTVL.

The J gene is TRBJ1-5, the V gene TRBV11-2; D is unresolved. Deletions cut 1 base from V and 0 bases from J, with 4 bases between. The CDR3 is made up of 14 amino acids. CDR1 SGHAT and CDR2 FQNNGV come from the germline V gene. The CDR3, as DNA: TGTGCCAGCAGCTTAGTATCTAGCAATCAGCCCCAGCATTTT. Amino acids: CASSLVSSNQPQHF.

This CDR3 is CASSYSGLRGTQYF. The DNA for the CDR3 is TGTGCCAGCAGTTACTCTGGGCTTAGGGGGACCCAGTACTTC. The V and J genes are TRBV6-5 and TRBJ2-5, with D possibly TRBD1 on 5 matching bases. In germline, CDR1 is MNHEY, CDR2 SVGAGI. Trimming pared 0 bases from V and 7 bases from J, leaving 12 bases between. The CDR3 totals 14 residues.

The rearrangement links TRBV4-2 to TRBJ2-7; 9 bases match TRBD1. CDR1 is LGHNA, CDR2 YNFKEQ, per germline. The CDR3 contains 13 residues. V was pared by 8 bases and J by 6 bases, with 8 bases of the junction left unmatched. The CDR3 nucleotides read TGTGCCAGCCGGGCACAGGGGGCAAGCGAGCAGTACTTC. Translating it yields CASRAQGASEQYF.

This chain links TRBV9 with TRBJ2-1; 7 nucleotides line up with TRBD2. Per the germline V gene, CDR1 is SGDLS and CDR2 is YYNGEE. CDR3 length: 17 residues. After removal of 4 bases from V and 1 base from J, the junction contained 11 bases not matched to a gene. CDR3 region: CASSSRGSGVSYNEQFF. CDR3 nucleotide sequence: TGTGCCAGCAGCTCCCGAGGAAGCGGGGTATCCTACAATGAGCAGTTCTTC.

The chain links TRBV2 to TRBJ1-5; D possibly corresponds to TRBD1 (6 bases). Germline assignment: CDR1 SNHLY and CDR2 FYNNEI. The CDR3 runs 15 residues. V lost 2 bases and J lost 0, with 8 bases in between. The DNA of the CDR3 is TGTGCCAGCAGTGAATGGGGGCCTAGCAATCAGCCCCAGCATTTT. Protein sequence: CASSEWGPSNQPQHF.

This clone showed up just a few times. V gene TRBV5-8 combines with J gene TRBJ2-1; D possibly corresponds to TRBD2 (6 bases). Germline CDR1 and CDR2: SGHTS and YDEGEE. Trimming took 3 bases from V and 5 from J, leaving 12 bases between them. The CDR3 loop spans 14 amino acids. DNA for the CDR3: TGTGCCAGCAGCTGGGGGGACCGGCACAATGAGCAGTTCTTC. Translated, it gives CASSWGDRHNEQFF.

The V gene is TRBV6-5, the J gene TRBJ2-6; D gene uncertain. Germline assignment: CDR1 MNHEY and CDR2 SVGAGI. The CDR3 spans 14 residues. CDR3 coding DNA: TGTGGGGCTGGGTATAGGTCTGGGGCCAACGTCCTGACTTTC. This codes for CGAGYRSGANVLTF.

V usage is TRBV10-2 and J usage is TRBJ2-7; 8 bases are a match to TRBD1. With 2 bases clipped from V and 4 bases from J, the junction kept 7 bases outside the gene matches. Germline V gives CDR1 WSHSY, CDR2 SAAADI. The length of the CDR3 is 15 residues. Here the CDR3 DNA reads TGCGCCAGCAGTGAGACCGGGACAGGCAATTACGAGCAGTACTTC. The encoded protein is CASSETGTGNYEQYF.

Comments on this clone: The junction differs from germline at one of its ends, possibly a read error. Other DNA variants within this sample encode the same CDR3. The chain combines TRBV29-1 with TRBJ2-7; TRBD2 matches at 12 bases. Germline V gives CDR1 SQVTM, CDR2 ANQGSEA. The CDR3 consists of 13 residues. CDR3 DNA: TGCAGCGTTCTAGCGGGAGGGCCAAATGAGCAGTACTTT. This encodes CSVLAGGPNEQYF.

The chain employs TRBV27 and TRBJ2-5; D possibly corresponds to TRBD1 (6 bases). This CDR3 comprises 15 residues. The germline V gene has CDR1 MNHEY and CDR2 SMNVEV (reference sequence). Trimming left V 3 bases short and J 1 base short, with 12 bases between. Written as DNA, the CDR3 is TGTGCCAGCAGTTTTTTGGGACAAACCCAAGAGACCCAGTACTTC. Amino acid sequence: CASSFLGQTQETQYF.

The chain carries TRBV7-6 and TRBJ1-1; the D is unclear. The CDR3 sequence is 12 residues long. CDR1 is SGHVS and CDR2 is FNYEAQ in the germline V gene. Trimming stripped 1 base from V and 6 bases from J, with 6 bases between. In DNA form, the CDR3 reads TGTGCCAGCAGCTTAGATCTTGCTGAAGCTTTCTTT. This translates into CASSLDLAEAFF.

CDR3 region: CASSHRTDYEQYF. As DNA, the CDR3 is TGTGCCAGCAGCCACAGGACAGACTACGAGCAGTACTTC. The chain has TRBV5-5 and TRBJ2-7; the D gene is possibly TRBD1 (6 bases). The germline V gene has CDR1 SGHKS and CDR2 YYEKEE (reference sequence). V dropped 4 bases and J dropped 3 bases, with 11 bases sitting between them. The CDR3 is made up of 13 amino acids. The full variable domain, its missing parts supplied by reference TRBV5-5 and TRBJ2-7, is DAGVTQSPTHLIKTRGQQVTLRCSPISGHKSVSWYQQVLGQGPQFIFQYYEKEERGRGNFPDRFSARQFPNYSSELNVNALLLGDSALYLCASSHRTDYEQYFGPGTRLTVT.

The CDR3: CASSRDRGNTGELFF. The CDR3 DNA reads TGTGCCAGCAGTCGGGACAGGGGTAACACCGGGGAGCTGTTTTTT. This chain joins TRBV21-1 and TRBJ2-2; TRBD1 is taken as the D call from the table, unchecked against the DNA. TRBV21-1 is recorded as a pseudogene. The CDR3 is made up of 15 amino acids.

The rearrangement uses TRBV11-2 and TRBJ1-6; D is unresolved. The germline V gene encodes CDR1 SGHAT and CDR2 FQNNGV. This CDR3 is built from 14 residues. The V gene lost 5 bases and the J gene lost 10 bases, with 15 bases spanning the gap. The CDR3 spells CASSQGSTGSPLHF. CDR3 in DNA: TGTGCCAGCAGCCAAGGAAGTACGGGGTCACCCCTCCACTTT. Complete variable domain (other parts from reference TRBV11-2 and TRBJ1-6): EAGVAQSPRYKIIEKRQSVAFWCNPISGHATLYWYQQILGQGPKLLIQFQNNGVVDDSQLPKDRFSAERLKGVDSTLKIQPAKLEDSAVYLCASSQGSTGSPLHFGNGTRLTVT.

The chain joins TRBV5-1 to TRBJ2-2; D ambiguous. The germline V gene has CDR1 SGHRS and CDR2 YFSETQ. Between the trimmed V and J ends, which lost 0 bases and 1 base, there was a span of 7 bases. This CDR3 is 15 amino acids long. The CDR3 nucleotides are TGCGCCAGCAGCTTGGAGTTACAGAACACCGGGGAGCTGTTTTTT. Translating gives CASSLELQNTGELFF.

This chain joins TRBV2 and TRBJ2-7, with a weak D call TRBD2 (6 bases). The CDR3 contains 15 residues. The germline V and J ends were trimmed by 0 bases and 4 bases, with 13 bases remaining between them. The V gene's germline CDR1 is SNHLY and CDR2 FYNNEI. CDR3 sequence: CASSEARSGDYEQYF. CDR3 in DNA: TGTGCCAGCAGTGAAGCTAGGTCGGGAGATTACGAGCAGTACTTC.

This clone was seen a handful of times. This sequence joins TRBV18 and TRBJ2-7; 12 bases agree with TRBD1. The CDR3 covers 16 residues. The germline V gene encodes CDR1 KGHSH and CDR2 LQKENI. Unmatched junction bases numbered 10, after V lost 5 bases and J lost 5 bases. The CDR3 region is CASSSNPGQGANEQYF. In DNA form, the CDR3 reads TGTGCCAGCTCATCCAATCCGGGACAGGGGGCCAACGAGCAGTACTTC.

This chain joins TRBV19 and TRBJ2-2; 8 bases fit TRBD2. The CDR3 extends over 14 amino acids. CDR1 LNHDA and CDR2 SQIVND come from the germline V gene (reference sequence). The J segment lost 5 bases and the V segment lost 8 bases, leaving 7 bases of the junction unmatched. In DNA, the CDR3 is TGTGCCAGTCTCCGGGGGGGCCCGACCGGGGAGCTGTTTTTT. Its translation: CASLRGGPTGELFF.

The chain uses TRBV19 and TRBJ2-4; 11 bases are a match to TRBD1. J gave up 7 bases and V 7 bases, and 9 bases lay outside the gene matches. The CDR3 runs 15 residues. CDR1 LNHDA and CDR2 SQIVND come from the germline V gene (reference sequence). CDR3 nucleotide sequence: TGTGCCAGTACCCCGCGGACAGGGGGCTCGAACATTCAGTACTTC. Translation gives CASTPRTGGSNIQYF.

This rearrangement joins TRBV28 to TRBJ2-7; 8 nucleotides line up with TRBD1. Per germline, CDR1 MDHEN and CDR2 SYDVKM. V trimming: 11 bases; J trimming: 3 bases; junction bases outside the gene matches: 18. The CDR3 sequence is 16 residues long. The CDR3 loop reads CASLGQGANGVYEQYF. CDR3 in DNA: TGTGCCTCCTTGGGGCAGGGGGCGAATGGAGTCTACGAGCAGTACTTC.

The V and J genes are TRBV2 and TRBJ1-4; 7 positions match TRBD1. With V trimmed by 6 bases and J by 6 bases, 4 bases remained unmatched. The CDR3 is made up of 13 amino acids. The V gene's germline CDR1 is SNHLY and CDR2 FYNNEI. In DNA form, the CDR3 reads TGTGCCAGCAGGGCGGGACAGTATGAAAAACTGTTTTTT. Translation gives CASRAGQYEKLFF.